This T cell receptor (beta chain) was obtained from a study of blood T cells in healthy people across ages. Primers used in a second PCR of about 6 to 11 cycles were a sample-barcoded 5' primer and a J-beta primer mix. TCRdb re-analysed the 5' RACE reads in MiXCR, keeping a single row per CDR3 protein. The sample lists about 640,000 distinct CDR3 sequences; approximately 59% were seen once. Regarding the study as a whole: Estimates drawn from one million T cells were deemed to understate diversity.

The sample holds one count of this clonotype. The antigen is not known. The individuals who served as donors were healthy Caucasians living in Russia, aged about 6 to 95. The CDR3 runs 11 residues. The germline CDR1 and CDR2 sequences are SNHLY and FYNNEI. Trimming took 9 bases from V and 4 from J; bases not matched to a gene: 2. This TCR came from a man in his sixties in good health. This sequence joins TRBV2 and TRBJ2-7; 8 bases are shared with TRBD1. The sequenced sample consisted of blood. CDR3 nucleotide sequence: TGTGCCAGGGGACAGGCGTACGAGCAGTACTTC. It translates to CARGQAYEQYF.